The T cell receptor beta chain described here comes from a study of T cells in Graves' hyperthyroidism and ophthalmopathy. This clonotype was counted a single time. The antigen is unknown. Not enrolled were patients with uncontrolled infection, other autoimmune disease, pregnancy or lactation. Study-level results: Stable hyperthyroidism was told apart from ophthalmopathy by a model built on 13 V-J features.

The CDR3 contains 19 residues. Trimming stripped 4 bases from V and 0 bases from J, with 20 bases between. Germline CDR1 reads SGHRS; CDR2 reads YFSETQ. Amplification yielded TCR beta CDR3 regions, with RNA transcripts as the source. A first-round RT-PCR of the TCR CDR3 used the HTBI primer set. TCRdb reanalysed the multiplex PCR reads using MiXCR and keeps one entry per CDR3 protein. The sample records about 580,000 distinct CDR3 sequences, just over 45% being singletons. The sequenced sample was peripheral blood or thyroid tissue (not recorded which). The receptor was derived from a woman between 18 and 29 years old with Graves' hyperthyroidism. The V and J genes are TRBV5-1 and TRBJ2-6; D assignment may be TRBD1 or TRBD2 (7 bases each). The CDR3 is CASSGSGTATLSGANVLTF. CDR3 nucleotide sequence: TGCGCCAGCAGCGGGAGCGGGACAGCGACCCTCTCTGGGGCCAACGTCCTGACTTTC.